The clone carrying this TCR beta chain was seen ten or more times. From RNA transcripts, TCR beta CDR3 regions were amplified. The HTBI primer set drove a first-round RT-PCR of the TCR CDR3. TCRdb called the multiplex PCR reads again in MiXCR, with one record for every CDR3 protein. The sample contains fewer than 250,000 distinct CDR3 sequences, about 25% of which appear only once. The data belong to a study of T cells in Graves' hyperthyroidism and ophthalmopathy. Germline assignment: CDR1 SGHAT and CDR2 FQNNGV. Trimming left V 1 base short and J 12 bases short, with 18 bases between. CDR3 length equals 14 residues.

This receptor was taken from a woman in her 40s with Graves' ophthalmopathy. The rearrangement links TRBV11-2 to TRBJ1-1, with D perhaps TRBD1 (5 bases). The sequencing input was blood. CDR3 in DNA: TGTGCCAGCAGCTTAGTTGGTCAGGGACGGTACTCTTTCTTT. Translation gives CASSLVGQGRYSFF.